This T cell receptor (beta chain) came from a study of cytomegalovirus exposure and HLA in healthy donors. The junction had 2 bases not matched to a gene; V was cut back by 4 bases and J by 0 bases. Germline CDR1 is SGHRS and CDR2 is YFSETQ. This CDR3 contains 14 residues. Whole-study results and caveats: The classifier reportedly diagnosed cytomegalovirus status with high sensitivity and specificity. There were three CMV-associated chains whose specificity for CMV antigens was confirmed in vitro.

In regard to this clone: Its target is unknown.

Measured with immunoSEQ multiplex PCR; TCRdb has only the in-frame clones, and not every one. This sample has about 200,000 clones, with 84% found just once. This rearrangement joins TRBV5-1 to TRBJ1-1; 8 bases match TRBD1. The specimen was PBMCs. The clonotype comes from a young woman in good health and CMV-seropositive. CDR3 protein: CASSPGQVNTEAFF. The DNA for the CDR3 is TGCGCCAGCAGCCCGGGACAGGTGAACACTGAAGCTTTCTTT.